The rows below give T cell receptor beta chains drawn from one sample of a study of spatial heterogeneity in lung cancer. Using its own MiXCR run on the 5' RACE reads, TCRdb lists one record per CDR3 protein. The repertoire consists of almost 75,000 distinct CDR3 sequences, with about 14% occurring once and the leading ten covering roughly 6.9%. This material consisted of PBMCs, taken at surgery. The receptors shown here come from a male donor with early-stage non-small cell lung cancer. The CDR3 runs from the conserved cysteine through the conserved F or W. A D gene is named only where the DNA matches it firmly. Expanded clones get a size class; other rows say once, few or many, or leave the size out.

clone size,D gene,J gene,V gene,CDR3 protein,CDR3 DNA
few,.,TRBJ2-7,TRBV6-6,CASSRPGLGEQYF,TGTGCCAGCAGTCGACCGGGACTTGGAGAGCAGTACTTC
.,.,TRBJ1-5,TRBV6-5,CASRQWLDQPQHF,TGTGCCAGCAGGCAATGGTTGGACCAGCCCCAGCATTTT
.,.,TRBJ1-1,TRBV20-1,CSASGTVNTEAFF,TGCAGTGCTAGTGGGACGGTTAACACTGAAGCTTTCTTT
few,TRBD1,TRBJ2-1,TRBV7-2,CASSLGTGRPYNEQFF,TGTGCCAGCAGCTTAGGGACAGGGAGACCCTACAATGAGCAGTTCTTC
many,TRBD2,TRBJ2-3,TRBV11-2,CASSSTGLAGGLGTDTQYF,TGTGCCAGCAGCTCGACTGGACTAGCGGGAGGGCTGGGCACAGATACGCAGTATTTT
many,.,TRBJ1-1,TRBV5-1,CASSLDGATEAFF,TGCGCCAGCAGCTTGGATGGGGCCACTGAAGCTTTCTTT
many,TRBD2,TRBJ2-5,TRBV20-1,CSAKTSGPVQETQYF,TGCAGTGCTAAAACTAGCGGGCCCGTTCAAGAGACCCAGTACTTC
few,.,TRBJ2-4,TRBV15,CATSRDQTAKNIQYF,TGTGCCACCAGCAGAGATCAGACAGCCAAAAACATTCAGTACTTC
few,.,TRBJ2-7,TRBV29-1,CSVGTSPYEQYF,TGCAGCGTTGGGACATCTCCCTACGAGCAGTACTTC
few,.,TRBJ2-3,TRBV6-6,CASSYPTRVGRTDTQYF,TGTGCCAGCAGTTACCCGACACGGGTCGGGCGCACAGATACGCAGTATTTT
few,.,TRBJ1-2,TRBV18,CASSPFGDTNYGYTF,TGTGCCAGCTCACCGTTTGGAGACACTAACTATGGCTACACCTTC
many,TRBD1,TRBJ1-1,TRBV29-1,CSVNRGRYTEAFF,TGCAGCGTCAACAGGGGACGATACACTGAAGCTTTCTTT
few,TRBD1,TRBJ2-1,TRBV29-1,CSVADRGSYNEQFF,TGCAGCGTAGCAGACAGGGGCTCCTACAATGAGCAGTTCTTC
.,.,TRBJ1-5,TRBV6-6,CASSYSTGGRINQPQHF,TGTGCCAGCAGTTACTCGACAGGTGGCAGGATTAATCAGCCCCAGCATTTT
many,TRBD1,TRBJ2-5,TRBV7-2,CASSSRQGQETQYF,TGTGCCAGCAGCTCACGACAGGGGCAAGAGACCCAGTACTTC
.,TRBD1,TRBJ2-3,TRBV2,CASSVDRGNLDTQYF,TGTGCCAGCAGTGTGGACAGGGGGAATTTGGATACGCAGTATTTT
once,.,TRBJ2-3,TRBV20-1,CSALVTSTDTQYF,TGCAGTGCCCTGGTGACTAGCACAGATACGCAGTATTTT
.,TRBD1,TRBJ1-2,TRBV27,CASRSTGVLYGYTF,TGTGCCAGCAGGTCTACAGGGGTCCTCTATGGCTACACCTTC
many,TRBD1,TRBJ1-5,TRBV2,CASSEDRGRQPQHF,TGTGCCAGCAGTGAAGACAGGGGCAGACAGCCCCAGCATTTT
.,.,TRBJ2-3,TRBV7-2,CASRFGYLTDTQYF,TGTGCCAGCAGATTTGGGTATTTAACAGATACGCAGTATTTT
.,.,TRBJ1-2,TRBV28,CVLGGKILGYGYTF,TGTGTTTTAGGGGGAAAGATCCTAGGCTATGGCTACACCTTC
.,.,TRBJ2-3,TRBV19,CASRSRDNQDTQYF,TGTGCCAGTAGGTCCCGGGACAATCAAGATACGCAGTATTTT
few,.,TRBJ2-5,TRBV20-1,CSAPGRGTQYF,TGCAGTGCCCCCGGCCGCGGGACCCAGTACTTC
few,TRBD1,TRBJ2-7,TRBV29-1,CSVQGGGEQYF,TGCAGCGTTCAAGGGGGCGGCGAGCAGTACTTC
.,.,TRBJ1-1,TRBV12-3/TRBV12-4,CASSLRQTNTEAFF,TGTGCCAGCAGTTTAAGACAAACGAACACTGAAGCTTTCTTT
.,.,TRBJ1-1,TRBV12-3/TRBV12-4,CASRRTPGPPEAFF,TGTGCCAGCAGGCGGACACCCGGTCCCCCTGAAGCTTTCTTT
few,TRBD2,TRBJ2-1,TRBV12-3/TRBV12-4,CASSWQGGGRNEQFF,TGTGCCAGCAGTTGGCAGGGTGGCGGGAGAAATGAGCAGTTCTTC
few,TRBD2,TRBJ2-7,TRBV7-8,CASSSGLAGGPVSYEQYF,TGTGCCAGCAGCTCGGGACTAGCGGGAGGGCCGGTATCCTACGAGCAGTACTTC
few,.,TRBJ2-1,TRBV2,CASSEQQGAYNEQFF,TGTGCCAGCAGTGAACAACAGGGTGCCTACAATGAGCAGTTCTTC